The clone carrying this T cell receptor beta chain came up a few times. Its antigen is currently unknown. From germline, CDR1 is SGHRS and CDR2 YFSETQ. Trimming pared 3 bases from V and 1 base from J, leaving 10 bases between. The CDR3 runs to 14 residues. These data are taken from a study of T-cell memory formation after mild COVID-19. Across the whole study: Clustering of TCRs was largely donor specific.

The study, taken as a whole, reports: Day 15 to 85 contractors were CD4/CD8 balanced; later expanders leaned CD4+. The appearance of some responding clones in pre-infection memory suggested that cross-reactive memory joined.

A single record per CDR3 protein comes from TCRdb applying MiXCR to the 5' RACE reads. The sample carries roughly 160,000 distinct CDR3 sequences, roughly 13% recorded once. The sequenced sample consisted of PBMCs or a T cell subset sorted from them (not recorded which). The clonotype comes from a man in his late teens or twenties who had mild COVID-19 (a few samples of this study predate the infection). Cell type and time point are not known. The J gene is TRBJ1-1, the V gene TRBV5-1; no firm D call. The DNA for the CDR3 is TGCGCCAGCAGCTACGACGGAGGGAACACTGAAGCTTTCTTT. It yields the protein CASSYDGGNTEAFF. The entire variable domain, with the rest obtained from reference TRBV5-1 and TRBJ1-1, is as follows: KAGVTQTPRYLIKTRGQQVTLSCSPISGHRSVSWYQQTPGQGLQFLFEYFSETQRNKGNFPGRFSGRQFSNSRSEMNVSTLELGDSALYLCASSYDGGNTEAFFGQGTRLTVV.